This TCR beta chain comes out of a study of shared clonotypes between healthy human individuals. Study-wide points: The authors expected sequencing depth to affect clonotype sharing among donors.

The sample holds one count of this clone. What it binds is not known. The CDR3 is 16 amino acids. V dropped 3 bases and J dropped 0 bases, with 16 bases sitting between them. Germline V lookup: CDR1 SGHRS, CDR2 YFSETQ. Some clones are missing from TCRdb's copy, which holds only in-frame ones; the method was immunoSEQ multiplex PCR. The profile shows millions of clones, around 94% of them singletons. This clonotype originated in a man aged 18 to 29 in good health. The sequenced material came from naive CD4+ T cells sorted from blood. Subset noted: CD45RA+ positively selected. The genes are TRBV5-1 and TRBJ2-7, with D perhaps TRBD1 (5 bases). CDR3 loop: CASSSLGAKFSYEQYF. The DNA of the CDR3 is TGCGCCAGCAGCTCCCTTGGGGCCAAATTCTCCTACGAGCAGTACTTC.